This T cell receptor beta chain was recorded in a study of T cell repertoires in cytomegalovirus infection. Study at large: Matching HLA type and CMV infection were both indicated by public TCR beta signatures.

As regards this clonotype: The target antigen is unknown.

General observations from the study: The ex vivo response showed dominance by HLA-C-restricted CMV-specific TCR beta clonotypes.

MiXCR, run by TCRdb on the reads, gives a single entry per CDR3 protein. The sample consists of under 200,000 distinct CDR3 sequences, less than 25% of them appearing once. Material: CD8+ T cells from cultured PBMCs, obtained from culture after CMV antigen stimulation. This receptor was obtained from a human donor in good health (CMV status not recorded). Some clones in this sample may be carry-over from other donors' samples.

The CDR3: CASSLRQGQGAYEQYF. CDR3 bases: TGTGCCAGCAGCTTAAGGCAGGGGCAGGGAGCCTACGAGCAGTACTTC. The chain has TRBV7-8 and TRBJ2-7, with D possibly TRBD1 on 6 matching bases. This CDR3 has 16 residues. With 2 bases removed from V and 2 bases from J, the gap between germline ends came to 16 bases. Germline CDR1 SGHVS, CDR2 FQNEAQ.